The sequence of this TCR beta chain was determined in a study of blood T cell repertoires in COVID-19. The CDR3 totals 12 residues. Germline lookup yields CDR1 KGHSH and CDR2 LQKENI. The V end was cut by 5 bases, the J end by 6 bases, with 7 bases between. Libraries were prepared by immunoSEQ multiplex PCR; TCRdb keeps only in-frame clonotypes and omits some of them. The sample has around 300,000 clones; around 85% are singletons. V and J are TRBV18 and TRBJ2-2; D uncertain. Sequences were obtained from PBMCs or T cells enriched from blood (not recorded which). This clonotype originated in a woman between 50 and 59 years old who had recovered from COVID-19. The CDR3 DNA sequence: TGTGCCAGCTCATACATGCCCGGGGAGCTGTTTTTT. This gives the protein CASSYMPGELFF.